A single sample gave rise to the 23 T cell receptor beta chains below, sequenced in a study of blood T cell repertoires in COVID-19. Repertoires were generated with immunoSEQ multiplex PCR, while TCRdb's copy carries only in-frame clones and drops some. This sample has around 330,000 clones, with 85% found just once. Sequencing used PBMCs or T cells enriched from blood (not recorded which). Receptors were obtained from a woman between 25 and 40 years old who had been exposed to COVID-19.

The V and J genes are TRBV28 and TRBJ2-7, with 8 bases identical to TRBD2. The ends lost 3 bases at V and 0 bases at J; junction bases unmatched: 4. The CDR3 runs 15 residues. Germline V gene data show CDR1 as MDHEN and CDR2 as SYDVKM. DNA of the CDR3: TGTGCCAGCAGTTTCGGGCTAGCGGGCTCCTACGAGCAGTACTTC. It is translated as CASSFGLAGSYEQYF.

The chain employs TRBV2 and TRBJ2-1; TRBD2 is a possible D gene (5 bases). Germline V CDR1 and CDR2: SNHLY, FYNNEI. Deletions cut 8 bases from V and 5 bases from J, with 13 bases between. CDR3 size: 13 residues. The CDR3 region is CASGSILNNEQFF. Written as DNA, the CDR3 is TGTGCCAGCGGGAGTATTCTTAACAATGAGCAGTTCTTC.

The chain employs TRBV2 and TRBJ1-3; D unresolved. CDR3 size: 12 residues. Trimming pared 5 bases from V and 8 bases from J, leaving 10 bases between. From germline, CDR1 is SNHLY and CDR2 FYNNEI. DNA of the CDR3: TGTGCCAGCAGTCTTAATCTAGACACCATATATTTT. This codes for CASSLNLDTIYF.

The chain employs TRBV5-1 and TRBJ2-3, with D perhaps TRBD2 (6 bases). Trimming removed 4 bases from V and 4 bases from J, with 13 bases in between. This CDR3 contains 14 residues. CDR1 is SGHRS and CDR2 is YFSETQ in the germline V gene. The DNA for the CDR3 is TGCGCCAGCAGCCTGACTAGTGGGTCAGATACGCAGTATTTT. Its protein product is CASSLTSGSDTQYF.

In its sample, this clone was seen once. The chain couples TRBV12-3 or TRBV12-4 to TRBJ1-1, with D unresolved. Trimming shortened V by 7 bases and J by 1 base, and 10 bases separated the two germline ends. This CDR3 has 13 residues. This chain's CDR3 is CASTRHENTEAFF. In DNA, the CDR3 is TGTGCCAGCACCCGACATGAGAACACTGAAGCTTTCTTT.

This clone occurred many times. The chain employs TRBV30 and TRBJ2-5; tentative D call: TRBD1 (6 bases). Per germline, CDR1 GTSNPN and CDR2 SVGIG (reference sequence). The CDR3 consists of 13 residues. V shed 0 bases and J shed 5 bases, with 10 bases lying between them. CDR3 in DNA: TGTGCCTGGAGTGTCGGACAGAGCGAGACCCAGTACTTC. Protein sequence: CAWSVGQSETQYF.

V and J are TRBV18 and TRBJ1-4, with a weak D call TRBD1 (5 bases). Trimming cost V 1 base and J 8 bases, with 5 bases left between them. From germline, CDR1 is KGHSH and CDR2 LQKENI. The CDR3 has 12 amino acids. The CDR3 spells CASSPQGEKLFF. Written as DNA, the CDR3 is TGTGCCAGCTCACCACAGGGGGAAAAACTGTTTTTT.

This sequence joins TRBV13 and TRBJ1-2; perhaps TRBD1 as D (5 bases). V lost 0 bases and J 3 bases, leaving 17 bases between the germline ends. This CDR3 contains 17 residues. The germline gives CDR1 PRHDT, CDR2 FYEKMQ (reference sequence). Here the CDR3 reads CASSLGGSQGNDYGYTF. CDR3 sequence (DNA): TGTGCCAGCAGCTTAGGGGGATCGCAGGGAAACGACTATGGCTACACCTTC.

This chain uses TRBV28 with TRBJ1-2; D is unclear. This CDR3 is 14 amino acids long. Germline V gene lookup returns CDR1 MDHEN and CDR2 SYDVKM. V dropped 3 bases and J dropped 7 bases, with 15 bases sitting between them. The DNA for the CDR3 is TGTGCCAGCAGTTTGGGAGCAGTTCACGCTGGCTACACCTTC. Translated: CASSLGAVHAGYTF.

This chain joins TRBV13 and TRBJ1-6; D is ambiguous. The CDR3 consists of 14 residues. From germline, CDR1 is PRHDT and CDR2 FYEKMQ (reference sequence). Trimming stripped 4 bases from V and 5 bases from J, with 9 bases between. CDR3: CASSSRVNNSPLHF. CDR3 nucleotide sequence: TGTGCCAGCAGCTCGAGGGTAAATAATTCACCCCTCCACTTT.

The CDR3 DNA reads as TGTGCCAGCTCACTAACAGGGGATAGCAATCAGCCCCAGCATTTT. This translates into CASSLTGDSNQPQHF. The gene calls are TRBV18 and TRBJ1-5; 7 bases align to TRBD1. The CDR3 spans 15 residues. CDR1 KGHSH and CDR2 LQKENI come from the germline V gene. The junction had 3 bases not matched to a gene; V was cut back by 4 bases and J by 0 bases. The full variable domain, rest sourced from reference TRBV18 and TRBJ1-5, is NAGVMQNPRHLVRRRGQEARLRCSPMKGHSHVYWYRQLPEEGLKFMVYLQKENIIDESGMPKERFSAEFPKEGPSILRIQQVVRGDSAAYFCASSLTGDSNQPQHFGDGTRLSIL.

The rearrangement links TRBV30 to TRBJ1-1; unclear D gene. V dropped 7 bases and J dropped 6 bases, with 15 bases sitting between them. The germline CDR1 and CDR2 sequences are GTSNPN and SVGIG (reference sequence). The CDR3 sequence is 12 residues long. The CDR3 DNA sequence: TGTGCCTTGGGCAGATTCTTGGCTGAAGCTTTCTTT. Protein product: CALGRFLAEAFF.

The chain combines TRBV28 with TRBJ1-5, with 8 bases fitting TRBD1. CDR3 length: 16 amino acids. V was clipped by 4 bases and J by 1 base; unmatched bases: 6. Germline V CDR1 and CDR2: MDHEN, SYDVKM. The CDR3: CASSSPGGASNQPQHF. In DNA, the CDR3 is TGTGCCAGCAGTTCCCCAGGGGGCGCGAGCAATCAGCCCCAGCATTTT.

This chain joins TRBV19 and TRBJ2-3, with 7 bases matching TRBD2. Germline V gene lookup returns CDR1 LNHDA and CDR2 SQIVND (reference sequence). This CDR3 spans 15 amino acids. V shed 3 bases and J 2 bases; nucleotides not matched to a gene: 5. For the CDR3, the DNA is TGTGCCAGTAGTATTATGAGCGGGGACACAGATACGCAGTATTTT. It specifies CASSIMSGDTDTQYF.

The rearrangement uses TRBV6-5 and TRBJ1-5; TRBD1 aligns across 7 bases. V shed 7 bases, J shed 4 bases, and the junction held 4 bases outside the gene matches. CDR1 and CDR2 from the germline V gene are MNHEY and SVGAGI. The CDR3 length is 13 residues. The DNA of the CDR3 is TGTGCCAGCAAAGGGACAGTAAATCAGCCCCAGCATTTT. This codes for CASKGTVNQPQHF.

CDR3 in DNA: TGTGCCAGCAGCGTAGAGGGTAGCGGGAGTTTCTTTTCCGGTACGCAGTATTTT. It translates to CASSVEGSGSFFSGTQYF. The chain joins TRBV9 to TRBJ2-3, with 9 positions matching TRBD2. There are 18 residues in the CDR3. Trimming removed 0 bases from V and 8 bases from J; junction bases left unmatched: 16. The germline CDR1 and CDR2 sequences are SGDLS and YYNGEE.

This chain uses TRBV5-4 with TRBJ2-5; TRBD2 aligns across 13 bases. V gave up 0 bases and J gave up 4 bases; unmatched junction bases: 6. CDR1 is SGHNT and CDR2 is YYREEE in the germline V gene (reference sequence). This CDR3 is 17 amino acids long. For the CDR3, the DNA is TGTGCCAGCAGCTTGGGGACTAGCGGGGGCCACGGAGAGACCCAGTACTTC. Its translation is CASSLGTSGGHGETQYF.

V and J are TRBV4-2 and TRBJ1-5; possibly TRBD1 for D (5 bases). Trimming cost V 0 bases and J 0 bases, with 12 bases left between them. CDR3 length: 17 residues. The germline V gene has CDR1 LGHNA and CDR2 YNFKEQ. The CDR3, as DNA: TGTGCCAGCAGCCAAGATCTAGGGGCGAATAGCAATCAGCCCCAGCATTTT. Translating gives CASSQDLGANSNQPQHF.

The chain recombines TRBV4-1 with TRBJ2-1; 13 bases are shared with TRBD2. Germline V gives CDR1 MGHRA, CDR2 YSYEKL. Unmatched junction bases numbered 10, after V lost 1 base and J lost 7 bases. The CDR3 is made up of 18 amino acids. This CDR3 is CASSQVVTLAGGFNEQFF. DNA of the CDR3: TGCGCCAGCAGCCAAGTCGTAACACTAGCGGGAGGGTTTAATGAGCAGTTCTTC.

DNA for the CDR3: TGTGCCAGCAGCTTAGAGTGGAGTAATGAGCAGTTCTTC. It specifies CASSLEWSNEQFF. The V call is TRBV11-3, the J call TRBJ2-1; D not certain. V was clipped by 0 bases and J by 7 bases, with 7 bases between them. The germline gives CDR1 SGHNT, CDR2 YENEEA. This CDR3 has 13 residues.

J is TRBJ1-6 and V is TRBV9, with a weak D call TRBD1 (6 bases). Between the trimmed V and J ends, which lost 3 bases and 7 bases, there was a span of 11 bases. The CDR3 sequence is 14 residues long. Germline lookup yields CDR1 SGDLS and CDR2 YYNGEE. CDR3 protein: CASSEGVLNSPLHF. CDR3 nucleotides: TGTGCCAGCAGCGAGGGGGTCCTGAATTCACCCCTCCACTTT.

This chain uses TRBV2 with TRBJ1-5; D is ambiguous. Germline V gene lookup returns CDR1 SNHLY and CDR2 FYNNEI. This CDR3 region has 15 residues. V was trimmed by 4 bases and J by 4 bases, leaving 14 bases between them. The CDR3 spells CASSVLQSGNQPQHF. Written as DNA, the CDR3 is TGTGCCAGCAGTGTCCTCCAGTCGGGTAATCAGCCCCAGCATTTT.

The genes are TRBV5-4 and TRBJ2-7, with TRBD2 as a possible D gene (6 bases). Trimming removed 4 bases at V and 0 bases at J, with 14 bases between. The CDR3 extends over 15 amino acids. The V gene's germline CDR1 is SGHNT and CDR2 YYREEE (reference sequence). DNA of the CDR3: TGTGCCAGCAGCCCTTTCGCGGGAAGCTCCTACGAGCAGTACTTC. This encodes CASSPFAGSSYEQYF.